A selection of T cell receptor beta chains follows, all from one sample in a study of T cells in Graves' hyperthyroidism and ophthalmopathy. TCRdb re-called the multiplex PCR reads with MiXCR, one entry per CDR3 protein. The sample has around 600,000 distinct CDR3 sequences, 15% to 20% seen once. Material for sequencing was blood. The origin of the receptors is a woman aged 40-49 years with Graves' ophthalmopathy. The CDR3 runs from the conserved cysteine through the conserved F or W. A D gene is named only where the DNA matches it firmly. Some rows mark clone size as missing; the rest say once, few, many or name a class of expanded clone.

CDR3 length: 14
clone size: many
J gene: TRBJ2-1
D gene: TRBD2
V gene: TRBV30
CDR3 protein: CACLTSGINNEQFF
CDR3 DNA: TGTGCCTGCCTCACTAGCGGAATCAACAATGAGCAGTTCTTC

CDR3 length: 12
clone size: few
J gene: TRBJ1-4
D gene: NA
V gene: TRBV29-1
CDR3 protein: CSAGSGDEKLFF
CDR3 DNA: TGCAGCGCTGGTAGCGGGGATGAAAAACTGTTTTTT

CDR3 length: 13
clone size: many
J gene: TRBJ2-5
D gene: NA
V gene: TRBV30
CDR3 protein: CAWSVTRGQTQYF
CDR3 DNA: TGTGCCTGGAGTGTAACCCGGGGACAGACCCAGTACTTC

CDR3 length: 14
clone size: many
J gene: TRBJ1-1
D gene: TRBD1
V gene: TRBV7-2
CDR3 protein: CASSPRTGLVEAFF
CDR3 DNA: TGTGCCAGCAGCCCCCGGACAGGTTTGGTTGAAGCTTTCTTT

CDR3 length: 14
clone size: many
J gene: TRBJ2-1
D gene: TRBD1
V gene: TRBV3-1
CDR3 protein: CASTGQGSYNEQFF
CDR3 DNA: TGTGCCAGCACAGGACAGGGCTCCTACAATGAGCAGTTCTTC

CDR3 length: 13
clone size: few
J gene: TRBJ2-1
D gene: NA
V gene: TRBV27
CDR3 protein: CASSRPSYNEQFF
CDR3 DNA: TGTGCCAGCAGTAGGCCCTCCTACAATGAGCAGTTCTTC

CDR3 length: 15
clone size: many
J gene: TRBJ2-7
D gene: NA
V gene: TRBV2
CDR3 protein: CASREWRPSSYEQYF
CDR3 DNA: TGTGCCAGCAGGGAGTGGCGCCCCAGCTCCTACGAGCAGTACTTC

CDR3 length: 11
clone size: many
J gene: TRBJ2-3
D gene: NA
V gene: TRBV20-1
CDR3 protein: CSATTTDTQYF
CDR3 DNA: TGCAGTGCGACAACCACAGATACGCAGTATTTT

CDR3 length: 14
clone size: many
J gene: TRBJ1-2
D gene: NA
V gene: TRBV30
CDR3 protein: CAWSVGLTGYGYTF
CDR3 DNA: TGTGCCTGGAGTGTCGGATTGACGGGATATGGCTACACCTTC

CDR3 length: 14
clone size: many
J gene: TRBJ2-5
D gene: NA
V gene: TRBV2
CDR3 protein: CASSATSSVETQYF
CDR3 DNA: TGTGCCAGTAGTGCGACTAGTTCTGTGGAGACCCAGTACTTC

CDR3 length: 18
clone size: NA
J gene: TRBJ1-4
D gene: NA
V gene: TRBV3-1
CDR3 protein: CASSQDLGIGAGNEKLFF
CDR3 DNA: TGTGCCAGCAGCCAAGATTTGGGGATAGGGGCCGGTAATGAAAAACTGTTTTTT

CDR3 length: 11
clone size: NA
J gene: TRBJ2-4
D gene: NA
V gene: TRBV5-1
CDR3 protein: CASSGGGSQYF
CDR3 DNA: TGCGCCAGCAGCGGCGGGGGCTCTCAGTACTTC

CDR3 length: 15
clone size: many
J gene: TRBJ2-7
D gene: TRBD2
V gene: TRBV7-2
CDR3 protein: CASSPRAGGPHEQYF
CDR3 DNA: TGTGCCAGCAGCCCTAGGGCGGGAGGGCCTCATGAGCAGTACTTC

CDR3 length: 17
clone size: NA
J gene: TRBJ2-3
D gene: NA
V gene: TRBV5-1
CDR3 protein: CASSYGPSGLASDTQYF
CDR3 DNA: TGTGCCAGCAGCTACGGGCCAAGCGGCCTAGCAAGTGATACGCAGTATTTT

CDR3 length: 14
clone size: many
J gene: TRBJ2-1
D gene: NA
V gene: TRBV3-1
CDR3 protein: CASSQVLSYNEQFF
CDR3 DNA: TGTGCCAGCAGCCAAGTACTCTCCTACAATGAGCAGTTCTTC

CDR3 length: 15
clone size: few
J gene: TRBJ2-2
D gene: NA
V gene: TRBV7-2
CDR3 protein: CASSTGRTITGELFF
CDR3 DNA: TGTGCCAGCAGCACGGGACGTACTATCACCGGGGAGCTGTTTTTT

CDR3 length: 13
clone size: many
J gene: TRBJ2-2
D gene: NA
V gene: TRBV12-3/TRBV12-4
CDR3 protein: CASSFLSPGELFF
CDR3 DNA: TGTGCCAGCAGTTTTTTATCCCCCGGGGAGCTGTTTTTT

CDR3 length: 14
clone size: NA
J gene: TRBJ2-7
D gene: NA
V gene: TRBV20-1
CDR3 protein: CSARGGRSSYEQYF
CDR3 DNA: TGCAGTGCTAGAGGAGGGCGGAGCTCCTACGAGCAGTACTTC

CDR3 length: 15
clone size: NA
J gene: TRBJ2-1
D gene: NA
V gene: TRBV7-2
CDR3 protein: CASSLGCAGYNEQFF
CDR3 DNA: TGTGCCAGCAGCCTAGGGTGCGCGGGTTACAATGAGCAGTTCTTC

CDR3 length: 14
clone size: many
J gene: TRBJ2-5
D gene: NA
V gene: TRBV2
CDR3 protein: CASSPTPRSETQYF
CDR3 DNA: TGTGCCAGCAGTCCGACGCCTAGGTCAGAGACCCAGTACTTC

CDR3 length: 14
clone size: many
J gene: TRBJ2-7
D gene: TRBD1
V gene: TRBV28
CDR3 protein: CASSPGTGPYEQYF
CDR3 DNA: TGTGCCAGCAGTCCCGGGACAGGGCCCTACGAGCAGTACTTC

CDR3 length: 17
clone size: NA
J gene: TRBJ2-3
D gene: TRBD2
V gene: TRBV11-2
CDR3 protein: CASSVGTSGGITDTQYF
CDR3 DNA: TGTGCCAGCAGCGTCGGGACTAGCGGGGGCATCACAGATACGCAGTATTTT

CDR3 length: 16
clone size: many
J gene: TRBJ2-7
D gene: NA
V gene: TRBV6-2/TRBV6-3
CDR3 protein: CASSGGEGLTSYEQYF
CDR3 DNA: TGTGCCAGCAGTGGAGGGGAAGGCCTTACCAGCTACGAGCAGTACTTC

CDR3 length: 16
clone size: NA
J gene: TRBJ2-7
D gene: TRBD2
V gene: TRBV18
CDR3 protein: CASSARTSGSPYEQYF
CDR3 DNA: TGTGCCAGCTCAGCGAGGACTAGCGGGAGCCCCTACGAGCAGTACTTC

CDR3 length: 14
clone size: NA
J gene: TRBJ2-5
D gene: NA
V gene: TRBV18
CDR3 protein: CASSPRQAQETQCF
CDR3 DNA: TGTGCCAGCTCACCAAGACAGGCACAAGAGACCCAGTGCTTC

CDR3 length: 16
clone size: many
J gene: TRBJ2-1
D gene: TRBD2
V gene: TRBV20-1
CDR3 protein: CSARGSWASGFLEQFF
CDR3 DNA: TGCAGTGCTAGAGGGAGCTGGGCTAGCGGCTTCCTTGAGCAGTTCTTC

CDR3 length: 16
clone size: few
J gene: TRBJ2-1
D gene: TRBD2
V gene: TRBV24-1
CDR3 protein: CATSDRAGGPYNEQFF
CDR3 DNA: TGTGCCACCAGTGATCGAGCGGGGGGGCCATACAATGAGCAGTTCTTC

CDR3 length: 15
clone size: NA
J gene: TRBJ2-2
D gene: TRBD1
V gene: TRBV6-1
CDR3 protein: CASSRQGGGTGELFF
CDR3 DNA: TGTGCCAGCAGTAGACAGGGGGGTGGCACCGGGGAGCTGTTTTTT

CDR3 length: 16
clone size: NA
J gene: TRBJ2-7
D gene: TRBD2
V gene: TRBV19
CDR3 protein: CASSPATSGSFYEQYF
CDR3 DNA: TGTGCCAGTAGTCCGGCAACGAGCGGGAGCTTCTACGAGCAGTACTTC

CDR3 length: 13
clone size: many
J gene: TRBJ2-3
D gene: NA
V gene: TRBV12-3/TRBV12-4
CDR3 protein: CASSGPLTDTQYF
CDR3 DNA: TGTGCCAGCAGCGGACCACTCACAGATACGCAGTATTTT

CDR3 length: 14
clone size: NA
J gene: TRBJ2-3
D gene: NA
V gene: TRBV2
CDR3 protein: CASSPGLLADTQYF
CDR3 DNA: TGTGCCAGCAGTCCCGGACTCTTAGCAGATACGCAGTATTTT

CDR3 length: 15
clone size: few
J gene: TRBJ2-7
D gene: TRBD2
V gene: TRBV6-5
CDR3 protein: CASSYYSGTSYEQYF
CDR3 DNA: TGTGCCAGCAGTTACTATAGCGGGACCTCCTACGAGCAGTACTTC

CDR3 length: 13
clone size: NA
J gene: TRBJ2-7
D gene: NA
V gene: TRBV20-1
CDR3 protein: CSAMTGRSYEQYF
CDR3 DNA: TGCAGTGCTATGACAGGCCGCTCCTACGAGCAGTACTTC

CDR3 length: 14
clone size: NA
J gene: TRBJ2-7
D gene: NA
V gene: TRBV14
CDR3 protein: CASSQELVSYEQYF
CDR3 DNA: TGTGCCAGCAGCCAAGAACTAGTCTCCTACGAGCAGTACTTC

CDR3 length: 16
clone size: many
J gene: TRBJ1-6
D gene: TRBD1
V gene: TRBV3-1
CDR3 protein: CASRARDRGYGSPLHF
CDR3 DNA: TGTGCCAGCAGAGCCCGGGACAGGGGATATGGGTCACCCCTCCACTTT

CDR3 length: 16
clone size: few
J gene: TRBJ2-3
D gene: TRBD2
V gene: TRBV6-2/TRBV6-3
CDR3 protein: CASSTRLAGGRGTQYF
CDR3 DNA: TGTGCCAGCAGTACACGACTAGCGGGGGGGCGGGGTACGCAGTATTTT

CDR3 length: 15
clone size: NA
J gene: TRBJ2-1
D gene: TRBD1
V gene: TRBV29-1
CDR3 protein: CSVALGTGFVNEQFF
CDR3 DNA: TGCAGCGTAGCCTTGGGGACAGGGTTTGTCAATGAGCAGTTCTTC

CDR3 length: 18
clone size: NA
J gene: TRBJ2-2
D gene: TRBD2
V gene: TRBV6-2/TRBV6-3
CDR3 protein: CASIRGLAGGRGTGELFF
CDR3 DNA: TGTGCCAGCATCCGGGGACTAGCGGGAGGGCGAGGCACCGGGGAGCTGTTTTTT

CDR3 length: 17
clone size: few
J gene: TRBJ2-2
D gene: NA
V gene: TRBV7-6
CDR3 protein: CASSLEGSGVFTGELFF
CDR3 DNA: TGTGCCAGCAGCTTAGAAGGGTCAGGGGTTTTCACCGGGGAGCTGTTTTTT

CDR3 length: 15
clone size: few
J gene: TRBJ1-1
D gene: TRBD1
V gene: TRBV5-1
CDR3 protein: CASSPEGQGDLEAFF
CDR3 DNA: TGCGCCAGCAGCCCTGAGGGACAGGGGGACTTGGAAGCTTTCTTT

CDR3 length: 14
clone size: NA
J gene: TRBJ1-1
D gene: NA
V gene: TRBV9
CDR3 protein: CASSVLPEGTEAFF
CDR3 DNA: TGTGCCAGCAGCGTACTCCCCGAGGGGACTGAAGCTTTCTTT

CDR3 length: 13
clone size: many
J gene: TRBJ1-4
D gene: NA
V gene: TRBV18
CDR3 protein: CASSPLSREKLFF
CDR3 DNA: TGTGCCAGCTCACCCCTTTCCCGAGAAAAACTGTTTTTT

CDR3 length: 14
clone size: many
J gene: TRBJ2-7
D gene: TRBD1
V gene: TRBV29-1
CDR3 protein: CSVEGQGAGYEQYF
CDR3 DNA: TGCAGCGTTGAAGGTCAGGGGGCGGGCTACGAGCAGTACTTC

CDR3 length: 15
clone size: NA
J gene: TRBJ1-5
D gene: NA
V gene: TRBV19
CDR3 protein: CASSKQGGSNQPQHF
CDR3 DNA: TGTGCCAGTAGTAAACAGGGAGGGAGCAATCAGCCCCAGCATTTT

CDR3 length: 15
clone size: few
J gene: TRBJ2-7
D gene: TRBD2
V gene: TRBV5-1
CDR3 protein: CASSLVGGGAGEQYF
CDR3 DNA: TGCGCCAGCAGCTTAGTGGGCGGGGGGGCCGGTGAGCAGTACTTC

CDR3 length: 15
clone size: NA
J gene: TRBJ1-2
D gene: TRBD1
V gene: TRBV19
CDR3 protein: CASTSGDRRNYGYTF
CDR3 DNA: TGTGCCAGCACCTCCGGGGACAGGAGAAACTATGGCTACACCTTC

CDR3 length: 16
clone size: many
J gene: TRBJ1-2
D gene: NA
V gene: TRBV9
CDR3 protein: CASSPSSGDRGYGYTF
CDR3 DNA: TGTGCCAGCAGCCCCTCCTCAGGGGATAGAGGCTATGGCTACACCTTC

CDR3 length: 9
clone size: NA
J gene: TRBJ1-2
D gene: NA
V gene: TRBV7-9
CDR3 protein: CASRPGYTF
CDR3 DNA: TGTGCCAGCAGACCCGGCTACACCTTC

CDR3 length: 17
clone size: many
J gene: TRBJ2-2
D gene: NA
V gene: TRBV3-1
CDR3 protein: CASSQRPYSINTGELFF
CDR3 DNA: TGTGCCAGCAGCCAACGACCGTATAGCATTAACACCGGGGAGCTGTTTTTT

CDR3 length: 12
clone size: NA
J gene: TRBJ2-1
D gene: NA
V gene: TRBV9
CDR3 protein: CASSGYPNEQFF
CDR3 DNA: TGTGCCAGCAGCGGTTATCCCAATGAGCAGTTCTTC

CDR3 length: 15
clone size: many
J gene: TRBJ1-6
D gene: TRBD1
V gene: TRBV20-1
CDR3 protein: CSASRDSPYNSPLHF
CDR3 DNA: TGCAGTGCTTCGCGGGACAGTCCCTATAATTCACCCCTCCACTTT

CDR3 length: 14
clone size: NA
J gene: TRBJ1-2
D gene: TRBD1
V gene: TRBV7-9
CDR3 protein: CASSFAGTGDGYTF
CDR3 DNA: TGTGCCAGCAGCTTTGCCGGGACAGGAGATGGCTACACCTTC

CDR3 length: 16
clone size: few
J gene: TRBJ1-4
D gene: NA
V gene: TRBV4-2
CDR3 protein: CASSQMGRGNEEKLFF
CDR3 DNA: TGTGCCAGCAGCCAGATGGGTAGGGGTAACGAGGAAAAACTGTTTTTT

CDR3 length: 19
clone size: many
J gene: TRBJ2-5
D gene: TRBD2
V gene: TRBV12-3/TRBV12-4
CDR3 protein: CASRADRGVTSGRLETQYF
CDR3 DNA: TGTGCCAGCAGGGCCGACAGGGGGGTTACTAGCGGGAGGCTGGAGACCCAGTACTTC

CDR3 length: 14
clone size: many
J gene: TRBJ1-5
D gene: NA
V gene: TRBV12-3/TRBV12-4
CDR3 protein: CASSLKVRDQPQHF
CDR3 DNA: TGTGCCAGCAGTTTGAAGGTTCGGGATCAGCCCCAGCATTTT

CDR3 length: 15
clone size: many
J gene: TRBJ2-7
D gene: NA
V gene: TRBV20-1
CDR3 protein: CSAETDSTRTYEQYF
CDR3 DNA: TGCAGTGCAGAAACAGACAGCACTAGGACCTACGAGCAGTACTTC

CDR3 length: 13
clone size: many
J gene: TRBJ2-1
D gene: NA
V gene: TRBV11-2
CDR3 protein: CASTPTLANEQFF
CDR3 DNA: TGTGCCAGCACCCCCACGTTGGCGAATGAGCAGTTCTTC

CDR3 length: 15
clone size: NA
J gene: TRBJ1-6
D gene: TRBD1
V gene: TRBV4-1
CDR3 protein: CASSQEGTVNSPLHF
CDR3 DNA: TGCGCCAGCAGCCAAGAAGGGACAGTTAATTCACCCCTCCACTTT

CDR3 length: 13
clone size: many
J gene: TRBJ2-1
D gene: NA
V gene: TRBV20-1
CDR3 protein: CSARGEDYNEQFF
CDR3 DNA: TGCAGTGCTAGAGGAGAGGACTACAATGAGCAGTTCTTC

CDR3 length: 15
clone size: many
J gene: TRBJ2-1
D gene: TRBD2
V gene: TRBV30
CDR3 protein: CAWSQAAGGLNEQFF
CDR3 DNA: TGTGCCTGGAGCCAGGCGGCGGGGGGGCTGAATGAGCAGTTCTTC